The entry that follows covers one T cell receptor beta chain sequence. It has no known antigen specificity. Base qualities are not recorded, but no much larger clone differs from it by a single base. In this study, focal radiation therapy paired with CTLA-4 blockade (ipilimumab) was tested in patients who had chemo-refractory metastatic non-small-cell lung cancer. V loses 9 bases at its end and J loses 6 bases; junction bases beyond the gene matches: 7. Sequences MNHEY (CDR1) and SVGAGI (CDR2) are obtained from the germline V gene. Its CDR3 holds 12 amino acids, cysteine through phenylalanine. The retained sequence is limited to the CDR3, 36 bases, with the frame set at the first base. These data belong to a study of radiotherapy plus CTLA-4 blockade in lung cancer (dated by TCRdb to between 2017 and 2018). Regarding the study in general: Objective responses were observed in about a sixth of enrolled patients, and disease control was achieved in around 30%.

The investigation overall reported the following: After treatment with radiotherapy and ipilimumab, TCR clones that originated in tumors expanded in peripheral blood. The strongest predictors of response were reported to be early dynamic shifts in blood T cell clones along with a rise in serum interferon-beta following radiation.

Libraries were built with the immunoSEQ multiplex PCR assay. Drawn from immuneACCESS, this table holds only the in-frame rearrangements with V and J called that TCRdb kept. Clones are partly lost; checked studies trace under half to an unresolved V gene and leave the rest unexplained. The sample has about 98,000 clones on record, 75% to 90% of them singletons. 3.4% of the sample is held by the ten biggest clonotypes. Material: peripheral blood, obtained from a patient treated with radiotherapy plus ipilimumab. The sequence was collected from a human donor with non-small cell lung cancer who had a partial response to radiotherapy plus ipilimumab. The chain links TRBV6-5 with TRBJ1-2, with 7 bases in between that match TRBD1. The DNA sequence follows: TGTGCCAGTAGGGACAGCCTAAATGGCTACACCTTC. This yields the protein CASRDSLNGYTF.